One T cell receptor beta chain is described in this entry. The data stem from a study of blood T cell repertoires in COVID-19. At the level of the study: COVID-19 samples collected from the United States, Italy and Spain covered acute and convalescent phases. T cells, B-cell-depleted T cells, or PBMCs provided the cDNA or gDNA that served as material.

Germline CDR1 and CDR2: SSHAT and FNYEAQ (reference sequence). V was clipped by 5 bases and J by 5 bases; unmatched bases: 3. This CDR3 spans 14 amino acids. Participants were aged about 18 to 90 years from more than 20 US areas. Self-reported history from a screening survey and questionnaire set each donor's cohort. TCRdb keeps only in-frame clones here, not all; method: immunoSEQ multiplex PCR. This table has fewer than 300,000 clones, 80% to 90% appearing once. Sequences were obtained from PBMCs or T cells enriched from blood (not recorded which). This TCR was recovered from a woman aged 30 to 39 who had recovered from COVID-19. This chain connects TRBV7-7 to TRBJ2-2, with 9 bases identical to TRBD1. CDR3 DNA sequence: TGTGCCAGCAGCACCGGGACAGGGACCGGGGAGCTGTTTTTT. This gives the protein CASSTGTGTGELFF.